The rows below give T cell receptor beta chains drawn from one sample of a study of blood T cell repertoires in COVID-19. Sequenced by immunoSEQ multiplex PCR; TCRdb stores in-frame clones only, minus some. Here the sample spans some 96,000 clones, 85% being singletons. The sequenced sample consisted of peripheral blood. Source of these receptors: a man in his forties or fifties with active or convalescent COVID-19. Each CDR3 is given with its conserved first and last residue. The D gene is left open where the match is weak. Size tells how often a clone was seen (once, few, many) or the class of an expanded clone, and some rows leave it out.

J	D	size	V	CDR3	DNA
TRBJ2-5	.	.	TRBV5-4	CASRRDQETQYF	TGTGCCAGCCGGCGGGACCAAGAGACCCAGTACTTC
TRBJ2-3	TRBD2	few	TRBV7-9	CASSSILAGARTDTQYF	TGTGCCAGCAGCTCGATATTAGCGGGGGCCCGCACAGATACGCAGTATTTT
TRBJ2-3	.	.	TRBV4-1	CASSQYTGTKGTDTQYF	TGCGCCAGCAGCCAATATACAGGGACTAAAGGCACAGATACGCAGTATTTT
TRBJ2-3	TRBD2	.	TRBV4-2	CASRSGLAGVKGAPDTQYF	TGTGCCAGCAGATCGGGACTAGCGGGAGTAAAGGGGGCACCGGATACGCAGTATTTT
TRBJ1-1	TRBD1	.	TRBV19	CASSIDRGDTEAFF	TGTGCCAGTAGTATTGACAGGGGAGACACTGAAGCTTTCTTT
TRBJ1-5	.	.	TRBV19	CASSIMGSQPQHF	TGTGCCAGTAGTATTATGGGGAGCCAGCCCCAGCATTTT
TRBJ1-3	.	.	TRBV5-1	CASAREETAGNTIYF	TGCGCCAGCGCCCGGGAGGAAACAGCTGGAAACACCATATATTTT
TRBJ1-5	TRBD1	.	TRBV5-1	CASSLTGGDQPQHF	TGCGCCAGCAGCCTCACAGGGGGGGATCAGCCCCAGCATTTT
TRBJ2-2	.	few	TRBV6-6	CASSYSAELFF	TGTGCCAGCAGTTACTCGGCAGAGCTGTTTTTT
TRBJ1-1	.	.	TRBV29-1	CSVRQTNEAFF	TGCAGCGTTAGACAAACAAATGAAGCTTTCTTT
TRBJ1-4	TRBD1	.	TRBV19	CASSIGQGREKLFF	TGTGCCAGTAGTATTGGACAGGGCCGGGAAAAACTGTTTTTT
TRBJ1-1	.	once	TRBV9	CASSVEQGNTEAFF	TGTGCCAGCAGCGTAGAACAGGGGAACACTGAAGCTTTCTTT
TRBJ2-3	TRBD2	.	TRBV7-3	CASSSGLAGETDTQYF	TGTGCCAGCAGCTCGGGACTAGCGGGAGAGACAGATACGCAGTATTTT
TRBJ1-5	.	.	TRBV7-9	CASSPPGNQPQHF	TGTGCCAGCAGCCCCCCTGGCAATCAGCCCCAGCATTTT
TRBJ2-7	TRBD2	.	TRBV29-1	CSVTGTSANYEQYF	TGCAGCGTAACCGGGACTAGCGCAAATTACGAGCAGTACTTC
TRBJ1-2	TRBD1	.	TRBV27	CASSPIPGTANYGYTF	TGTGCCAGCAGTCCTATTCCCGGGACAGCTAACTATGGCTACACCTTC
TRBJ2-7	TRBD1	.	TRBV7-9	CASSSTGARHEQYF	TGTGCCAGCAGCTCGACAGGGGCTAGGCACGAGCAGTACTTC
TRBJ1-4	.	once	TRBV6-5	CASSSPRGEGEKLFF	TGTGCCAGCAGTAGCCCGCGGGGGGAGGGTGAAAAACTGTTTTTT
TRBJ2-3	TRBD1	few	TRBV27	CASSPDRVADTQYF	TGTGCCAGCAGTCCAGACAGGGTGGCAGATACGCAGTATTTT
TRBJ2-7	.	.	TRBV29-1	CSVEEFAGASYEQYF	TGCAGCGTTGAAGAGTTCGCAGGGGCGTCCTACGAGCAGTACTTC
TRBJ1-4	.	.	TRBV19	CASSRQFEKLFF	TGTGCCAGTAGTAGGCAGTTTGAAAAACTGTTTTTT
TRBJ1-2	.	few	TRBV9	CASSTRRTDNYGYTF	TGTGCCAGCAGCACCCGCAGGACAGACAACTATGGCTACACCTTC
TRBJ2-5	TRBD2	.	TRBV5-4	CASSPSGTSGRERLETQYF	TGTGCCAGCAGCCCAAGCGGGACTAGCGGGAGGGAGAGGTTGGAGACCCAGTACTTC
TRBJ2-1	TRBD2	once	TRBV27	CASSLSLAGPYNEQFF	TGTGCCAGCAGTTTATCGCTAGCGGGACCCTACAATGAGCAGTTCTTC
TRBJ2-3	.	.	TRBV25-1	CASSGGDTQYF	TGTGCCAGCAGCGGAGGGGATACGCAGTATTTT
TRBJ1-2	TRBD1	.	TRBV15	CATSIGGGYGYTF	TGTGCCACCAGCATAGGGGGCGGGTATGGCTACACCTTC
TRBJ1-5	.	.	TRBV10-3	CAISENYNQPQHF	TGTGCCATCAGTGAAAACTACAATCAGCCCCAGCATTTT
TRBJ1-2	.	many	TRBV25-1	CASRFGQYGYTF	TGTGCCAGCAGGTTCGGACAGTATGGCTACACCTTC
TRBJ2-3	TRBD2	.	TRBV9	CASSVTSGHTQYF	TGTGCCAGCAGCGTAACTAGCGGCCATACGCAGTATTTT
TRBJ1-5	.	.	TRBV5-4	CASSDRDNSQPQHF	TGTGCCAGCAGCGACCGGGACAATTCTCAGCCCCAGCATTTT
TRBJ2-1	.	.	TRBV7-8	CASSSLLTRNEQFF	TGTGCCAGCAGCTCACTACTGACTAGGAATGAGCAGTTCTTC
TRBJ1-1	TRBD1	.	TRBV19	CASSGTVRRNTEAFF	TGTGCCAGTAGTGGGACAGTCCGACGGAACACTGAAGCTTTCTTT
TRBJ2-7	.	few	TRBV2	CASSRDLSYEQYF	TGTGCCAGCAGTCGGGACTTATCCTACGAGCAGTACTTC
TRBJ2-3	TRBD2	.	TRBV19	CASSIGSGRTDTQYF	TGTGCCAGTAGTATTGGTAGCGGGAGAACAGATACGCAGTATTTT
TRBJ1-1	.	.	TRBV19	CASSIDKPGGTEAFF	TGTGCCAGTAGTATAGATAAACCGGGAGGCACTGAAGCTTTCTTT
TRBJ2-7	TRBD2	few	TRBV5-4	CASSLDVSASGYEQYF	TGTGCCAGCAGCTTGGATGTTTCGGCTAGCGGCTACGAGCAGTACTTC
TRBJ1-6	TRBD1	.	TRBV7-8	CASSLTGTGGSPLHF	TGTGCCAGCAGCTTAACGGGGACAGGGGGTTCACCCCTCCACTTT
TRBJ2-1	TRBD2	.	TRBV11-2	CASSFTSGSYNEQFF	TGTGCCAGCAGCTTCACTAGCGGCTCCTACAATGAGCAGTTCTTC
TRBJ1-2	TRBD1	.	TRBV6-5	CASSPGQVYGYTF	TGTGCCAGCAGCCCGGGACAGGTTTATGGCTACACCTTC
TRBJ2-1	.	.	TRBV5-1	CASAGALNYNEQFF	TGCGCCAGCGCGGGCGCTCTGAACTACAATGAGCAGTTCTTC
TRBJ1-5	.	few	TRBV24-1	CATSGIAGLSNQPQHF	TGTGCCACCAGTGGAATTGCAGGCCTGAGCAATCAGCCCCAGCATTTT
TRBJ2-7	TRBD2	.	TRBV6-1	CASSESSGYEQYF	TGTGCCAGCAGTGAATCTAGCGGCTACGAGCAGTACTTC
TRBJ2-7	TRBD2	.	TRBV30	CAWSGTSGRYSEQYF	TGTGCCTGGAGTGGGACTAGCGGGAGGTATAGTGAGCAGTACTTC
TRBJ2-2	TRBD1	.	TRBV5-4	CASSLGQGDTGELFF	TGTGCCAGCAGCTTAGGACAGGGGGACACCGGGGAGCTGTTTTTT
TRBJ2-2	TRBD2	.	TRBV2	CARKREENTGELFF	TGTGCCAGGAAGCGGGAGGAGAACACCGGGGAGCTGTTTTTT
TRBJ1-2	.	.	TRBV24-1	CATSDAREGSYGYTF	TGTGCCACCAGTGATGCAAGAGAGGGTAGCTATGGCTACACCTTC
TRBJ1-1	.	few	TRBV12-3/TRBV12-4	CASIFRGAGEAFF	TGTGCCAGCATCTTTCGGGGGGCAGGTGAAGCTTTCTTT
TRBJ2-1	.	.	TRBV19	CASRGMNSNEQFF	TGTGCCAGTCGAGGTATGAACTCGAATGAGCAGTTCTTC
TRBJ1-5	.	.	TRBV7-2	CASRRGGMGNQPQHF	TGTGCCAGCAGAAGGGGAGGGATGGGCAATCAGCCCCAGCATTTT
TRBJ2-3	TRBD2	.	TRBV12-5	CASGMTSGTSTDTQYF	TGTGCTAGTGGTATGACTAGCGGAACTAGCACAGATACGCAGTATTTT
TRBJ2-7	.	.	TRBV7-2	CASSLYQGFTDEQYF	TGTGCCAGCAGTCTTTACCAAGGTTTTACAGACGAGCAGTACTTC
TRBJ2-7	TRBD1	.	TRBV5-1	CASSLVSGGSQYEQYF	TGCGCCAGCAGCTTGGTTTCAGGGGGCTCCCAATACGAGCAGTACTTC
TRBJ2-3	.	.	TRBV7-9	CASSPAQGSTDTQYF	TGTGCCAGCAGCCCGGCCCAGGGAAGCACAGATACGCAGTATTTT
TRBJ2-5	TRBD1	once	TRBV25-1	CASSPDRELQETQYF	TGTGCCAGCAGCCCGGACAGGGAACTCCAAGAGACCCAGTACTTC
TRBJ2-7	TRBD1	few	TRBV7-9	CASSSTGAWEQYF	TGTGCCAGCAGCTCAACAGGGGCTTGGGAGCAGTACTTC